A single sample gave rise to the 24 T cell receptor beta chains below, sequenced in a study of CD8+CD57+ T cells in acquired aplastic anemia. The sequenced patients had an expansion of CD8+CD57+ cells seen by flow cytometry. Profiling of TCR beta VDJ combinations and CDR3 sequences used genomic DNA as template. MiXCR, applied by TCRdb to the reads, yields one record per CDR3 protein. Of around 250,000 distinct CDR3 sequences detected, 65% to 90% appear once; the ten largest clones hold 35% to 50%. Source material: sorted CD4+, CD8+, or CD8+CD57+ T cells (not recorded which) from PBMCs. These receptors all come from a human donor with aplastic anemia.

The genes are TRBV7-4 and TRBJ2-3; D is uncertain. There are 15 residues in the CDR3. Trimming removed 1 base from V and 15 bases from J, with 23 bases in between. The germline V gene has CDR1 SGHVT and CDR2 SQSDAQ. The CDR3 region is CASSLGCRETQNFYF. CDR3 sequence (DNA): TGTGCCAGCAGCTTAGGGTGCCGAGAGACCCAGAACTTCTATTTT.

This clonotype was recorded a few times. V gene TRBV10-3 combines with J gene TRBJ1-2; 7 bases match TRBD1. V shed 10 bases and J 5 bases; nucleotides not matched to a gene: 10. CDR1 is ENHRY, CDR2 SYGVKD, per germline. The CDR3 length is 13 residues. The CDR3 is CATGTAIGYGYTF. The CDR3 coding sequence is TGTGCCACCGGGACAGCCATCGGGTATGGCTACACCTTC.

This chain joins TRBV29-1 and TRBJ2-7; the D gene could be TRBD1 or TRBD2 (5 bases each). V dropped 6 bases and J dropped 2 bases, with 14 bases sitting between them. CDR1 is SQVTM and CDR2 is ANQGSEA in the germline V gene. The CDR3 has 13 amino acids. The CDR3 sequence: CSVSGPDPYEQYF. As DNA, the CDR3 is TGCAGCGTGTCGGGACCCGATCCCTACGAGCAGTACTTC.

This clonotype has just a few counts. The gene calls are TRBV19 and TRBJ2-3; 8 bases agree with TRBD1. CDR1 is LNHDA and CDR2 is SQIVND in the germline V gene (reference sequence). CDR3 length: 14 amino acids. Trimming cost V 6 bases and J 4 bases; bases outside gene matches: 6. Here the CDR3 reads CASRVRGLADTQYF. The CDR3 DNA sequence: TGTGCCAGTAGAGTCAGGGGGCTGGCAGATACGCAGTATTTT.

Note on this clonotype: This likely comes from a read error, as the CDR3 has no conserved phenylalanine or tryptophan at its end. The DNA is omitted, as the CDR3 cannot be located on it reliably, and the CDR3 follows TCRdb's listing. The chain is built from TRBV7-9 and TRBJ2-3; the table calls TRBD2, which could not be checked here. The CDR3 has 13 residues if both end residues are counted. Germline CDR1 is SEHNR and CDR2 is FQNEAQ (reference sequence). CDR3 residues: CASGDGGSGGHDE.

Concerning this clonotype itself: A junction boundary mismatches the germline segment, possibly from a read error. The chain recombines TRBV9 with TRBJ1-6; D unclear. Germline V CDR1 and CDR2: SGDLS, YYNGEE. The CDR3 covers 12 residues. CDR3 in amino acids: CASSTAPAPHHF. The CDR3 nucleotides read TGTGCCAGCAGTACCGCCCCTGCACCCCACCACTTT.

The chain combines TRBV2 with TRBJ2-1; possibly TRBD1 or TRBD2 for D (5 bases each). V was trimmed by 6 bases and J by 0 bases, leaving 18 bases between them. This CDR3 is built from 17 residues. Germline-derived CDR1 and CDR2 are SNHLY and FYNNEI. CDR3 sequence: CASRGTTKGNSYNEQFF. In DNA form, the CDR3 reads TGTGCCAGCAGGGGGACCACCAAGGGGAACTCCTACAATGAGCAGTTCTTC.

About this clonotype: Since the CDR3 does not end with the conserved phenylalanine or tryptophan, this likely comes from a read error. The DNA is omitted, as the CDR3 cannot be located on it reliably, and the CDR3 follows TCRdb's listing. This chain joins TRBV7-2 and TRBJ2-5; the D call TRBD1 from the table was never checked on the DNA. Ends included, the CDR3 has 12 residues. Germline-derived CDR1 and CDR2 are SGHTA and FQGNSA. CDR3 residues: CARSLTGGAEYG.

Remarks on this clonotype: It is unclear where the CDR3 begins or ends on the DNA, so no DNA is shown, and the CDR3 is as TCRdb lists it. The V call is TRBV2, the J call TRBJ2-3; the D call TRBD1 from the table was never checked on the DNA. The CDR3 spans 15 amino acids, including both terminal residues. CDR1 is SNHLY, CDR2 FYNNEI, per germline. This chain's CDR3 is CASRDGGTDTQYFYF.

This chain uses TRBV25-1 with TRBJ1-2; no definite D call. CDR1 and CDR2 (germline): MGHDK, SYGVNS. V lost 5 bases and J 7 bases, leaving 11 bases between the germline ends. The CDR3 loop spans 12 amino acids. The CDR3 loop is CASSRGLGGYTF. In DNA, the CDR3 is TGTGCCAGCAGTAGAGGGTTGGGTGGCTACACCTTC.

With regard to this clonotype: The junction shows a germline mismatch at one end, possibly a read error. The chain combines TRBV11-3 with TRBJ2-3; D possibly corresponds to TRBD1 (5 bases). The CDR3 contains 13 residues. CDR1 and CDR2 from the germline V gene are SGHNT and YENEEA. This chain's CDR3 is CASGYEVTGTQYF. Written as DNA, the CDR3 is TGTGCCAGCGGGTACGAGGTCACAGGTACGCAGTATTTT.

With regard to this clonotype: Sequence at one end of the junction differs from germline and may be a read error. The chain combines TRBV7-7 with TRBJ2-3, with D perhaps TRBD1 (5 bases). CDR3 length: 14 amino acids. Germline CDR1 SSHAT, CDR2 FNYEAQ (reference sequence). The CDR3 is CASSFPPRVRSSSF. The CDR3 region has the DNA TGTGCTAGCAGCTTCCCCCCCAGGGTTCGTTCGAGCAGTTTT.

The chain is built from TRBV10-3 and TRBJ1-4; no clear D gene. This CDR3 is built from 14 residues. In germline, CDR1 is ENHRY, CDR2 SYGVKD. V was clipped by 2 bases and J by 1 base, with 5 bases between them. This chain's CDR3 is CAISEIGTNEKLFF. The CDR3 DNA sequence: TGTGCCATCAGTGAGATAGGAACTAATGAAAAACTGTTTTTT.

V and J are TRBV6-5 and TRBJ2-7, with unresolved D. The CDR3 runs to 15 residues. CDR1 and CDR2 from the germline V gene are MNHEY and SVGAGI. The ends were cut back, 7 bases at V and 6 bases at J, with 22 bases in the middle. CDR3 in amino acids: CASTLTPGSIGEQYF. The CDR3 DNA reads as TGTGCCAGCACCCTCACCCCGGGCTCGATTGGCGAGCAGTACTTC.

V and J are TRBV20-1 and TRBJ2-7; perhaps TRBD1 as D (5 bases). The V gene's germline CDR1 is DFQATT and CDR2 SNEGSKA (reference sequence). CDR3 length equals 12 residues. V lost 4 bases, J lost 7 bases, and 14 bases lay in between. CDR3 region: CSATPTKGEQYF. DNA for the CDR3: TGCAGTGCTACCCCCACTAAGGGGGAGCAGTACTTC.

This chain uses TRBV11-1 with TRBJ2-1; the D call may be TRBD1 or TRBD2 (5 bases each). Trimming left V 1 base short and J 8 bases short, with 15 bases between. The length of the CDR3 is 15 residues. Per germline, CDR1 SGHAT and CDR2 FQDESV (reference sequence). This CDR3 reads CASSLELGAWHEQFF. CDR3 coding DNA: TGTGCCAGCAGCTTAGAACTAGGGGCATGGCATGAGCAGTTCTTC.

This clonotype has only a few counts. Given the absence of the conserved phenylalanine or tryptophan at the CDR3 end, a read error is likely. This chain links TRBV10-3 with TRBJ2-5; D may be TRBD2 (6 bases). The V gene's germline CDR1 is ENHRY and CDR2 SYGVKD. This CDR3 contains 12 residues. V shed 7 bases and J shed 4 bases, with 10 bases lying between them. For the CDR3, the DNA is TGTGCCATCATGGAGGAGGGAGAGACCCAGTACCTC. Translation gives CAIMEEGETQYL.

The rearrangement uses TRBV15 and TRBJ2-5; D gene ambiguous. The CDR3 has 14 residues. Germline CDR1 LNHNV, CDR2 YYDKDF (reference sequence). V was pared by 5 bases and J by 10 bases, with 20 bases between. The CDR3 nucleotides read TGTGCCACCAGCGGCCGGTGCCGCGCAGACAACCAGTACTTC. This sequence encodes CATSGRCRADNQYF.

This clonotype showed up just once. The chain is built from TRBV4-2 and TRBJ1-2, with D maybe TRBD1 (6 bases). Germline CDR1 reads LGHNA; CDR2 reads YNFKEQ. The CDR3 covers 21 residues. Between the trimmed V and J ends, which lost 4 bases and 5 bases, there was a span of 35 bases. CDR3 region: CASSLQGGARVRDGLVYGYTF. DNA of the CDR3: TGTGCCAGCAGCCTACAAGGGGGGGCCCGGGTCAGGGACGGGCTCGTATATGGCTACACCTTC.

Details on this clonotype: The CDR3 ends on some other residue instead of the conserved phenylalanine or tryptophan, so this is likely a read error. The DNA is omitted, as the CDR3 cannot be located on it reliably, and the CDR3 follows TCRdb's listing. The chain has TRBV2 and TRBJ1-6; TRBD1 reflects the table's D call only, with no check against the DNA. The germline V gene encodes CDR1 SNHLY and CDR2 FYNNEI. The CDR3 totals 16 residues, both ends included. The CDR3 reads CASSEEGGGANEQYFG.

CDR3 sequence (DNA): TGTGCCAGCAGCTTGGACAGGGGACTGAAACCCCACCACTTCTTT. Protein: CASSLDRGLKPHHFF. The chain uses TRBV7-6 and TRBJ1-1; 9 bases line up with TRBD1. CDR1 SGHVS and CDR2 FNYEAQ come from the germline V gene. V trimming: 3 bases; J trimming: 14 bases; junction bases outside the gene matches: 16. The CDR3 contains 15 residues.

The genes are TRBV7-8 and TRBJ2-7, with D unclear. Germline V gene lookup returns CDR1 SGHVS and CDR2 FQNEAQ. CDR3 length equals 14 residues. Trimming stripped 3 bases from V and 4 bases from J, with 13 bases between. Here the CDR3 reads CASSFSQGGYEQYF. CDR3 in DNA: TGTGCCAGCAGCTTCTCACAAGGCGGATACGAGCAGTACTTC. The full variable domain, rest sourced from reference TRBV7-8 and TRBJ2-7, is GAGVSQSPRYKVAKRGQDVALRCDPISGHVSLFWYQQALGQGPEFLTYFQNEAQLDKSGLPSDRFFAERPEGSVSTLKIQRTQQEDSAVYLCASSFSQGGYEQYFGPGTRLTVT.

V usage is TRBV7-3 and J usage is TRBJ2-3; 15 bases fit TRBD2. With 5 bases clipped from V and 5 bases from J, the junction kept 5 bases outside the gene matches. CDR3 length equals 16 residues. The V gene's germline CDR1 is SGHTA and CDR2 FQGTGA. Written as DNA, the CDR3 is TGTGCCAGCAGCGCCGGGACTAGCGGGGGGAGAGATACGCAGTATTTT. This translates into CASSAGTSGGRDTQYF.

In regard to this clonotype: Because the CDR3 is missing its conserved closing phenylalanine or tryptophan, this is likely a read error. The DNA is left out, because the CDR3 cannot be placed on it with certainty; the CDR3 is given as TCRdb lists it. The genes are TRBV2 and TRBJ2-3; the D call of TRBD2 is as the table states it, not checked on the DNA. Both ends counted, the CDR3 spans 15 residues. Looked up from germline, CDR1 is SNHLY and CDR2 is FYNNEI. CDR3 amino acids: CASSEGRGETQYFGS.